Here is one T cell receptor beta chain with its context. TCRdb redid the calling of the RT-PCR reads with MiXCR, one entry per CDR3 protein. The sample has around 200,000 distinct CDR3 sequences, less than 50% seen once. These data are taken from a study of patients and donors after allogeneic stem cell transplantation. The sequence was collected from a human donor who was either an allogeneic HSCT recipient or a stem cell or donor lymphocyte infusion donor (not recorded which). It is not recorded whose cells these are; they may come from a transplant donor. The sequenced sample consisted of blood, either unsorted or a sorted T cell fraction (not recorded which).

CDR3 bases: TGTGCCAGCACTGACACCTTACTAGCCAAAAACATTCAGTACTTC. It encodes CASTDTLLAKNIQYF. V is TRBV2 and J is TRBJ2-4; D ambiguous. The CDR3 totals 15 residues. CDR1 and CDR2 (germline): SNHLY, FYNNEI. V lost 7 bases, J lost 0 bases, and 13 bases lay in between.